One and the same sample provided the 17 T cell receptor beta chains below, sequenced in a study of naive and memory T cell subsets (dated by TCRdb to 2017 to 2019). The receptor library was made with UMI-ligation and nested PCR. Data came from an Illumina MiSeq. An equimolar mix of two oligonucleotides covering both TRBC1 and TRBC2 was used as the beta constant-region primer. The raw public data were reprocessed by TCRdb itself: fastp quality trimming at Q25, MiXCR clonotype calling, in-frame beta chains only. For every CDR3 protein sequence, its rows merge into one entry that carries the most common genes and DNA. This sample holds more than 35,000 distinct CDR3 sequences; about an eighth were observed only once. Around a fifth of the sample is in the top ten clones. Sample: effector memory CD4+ T cells from blood. The cell subset or site label corresponds to: effector memory, CD45RA- CD27-. The receptors originated from a human donor in good health.

The V call is TRBV30, the J call TRBJ1-2, with no clear D. The germline V and J ends were trimmed by 0 bases and 4 bases, with 15 bases remaining between them. Germline V lookup: CDR1 GTSNPN, CDR2 SVGIG (reference sequence). The CDR3 has 15 amino acids. The CDR3 protein is CAWSVKGSRVYGYTF. The CDR3 DNA reads as TGTGCCTGGAGTGTTAAAGGGAGTCGGGTCTATGGCTACACCTTC.

This clonotype was seen repeatedly, ten times or more. This sequence joins TRBV7-2 and TRBJ2-1; D unresolved. CDR3 length: 14 residues. Per the germline V gene, CDR1 is SGHTA and CDR2 is FQGNSA. V was pared by 1 base and J by 8 bases, with 12 bases between. In DNA, the CDR3 is TGTGCCAGCAGCTTAGTTGGTATGGCTTATGAGCAGTTCTTC. The encoded protein is CASSLVGMAYEQFF.

Only a few counts were recorded for this clonotype. The rearrangement uses TRBV24-1 and TRBJ2-1, with D possibly TRBD1 on 6 matching bases. The germline V and J ends were trimmed by 4 bases and 7 bases, with 13 bases remaining between them. The germline CDR1 and CDR2 sequences are KGHDR and SFDVKD. There are 14 residues in the CDR3. CDR3 nucleotide sequence: TGTGCCACCAGTGACCACAGGGCTTCGAATGAGCAGTTCTTC. It encodes CATSDHRASNEQFF.

This clonotype was seen more than once but under ten times. The DNA for the CDR3 is TGTGCCAGCAGTTACCGCGAGCGGTATAGCAATCAGCCCCAGCATTTT. Amino acid sequence: CASSYRERYSNQPQHF. The rearrangement links TRBV6-2 or TRBV6-3 to TRBJ1-5, with no clear D. Germline assignment: CDR1 MNHEY and CDR2 SVGEGT. CDR3 length: 16 amino acids. V was pared by 2 bases and J by 0 bases, with 11 bases between.

This clonotype is classed as medium-sized (0.01 to 0.1%). V is TRBV6-5 and J is TRBJ2-7, with TRBD1 matching 8 bases. CDR3 size: 12 residues. Germline V gene sequence: CDR1 MNHEY, CDR2 SVGAGI. Unmatched junction bases numbered 6, after V lost 5 bases and J lost 9 bases. The CDR3, as DNA: TGTGCCAGCAGTCCCGGACAGGGAAGGCAGTACTTC. Translated, it gives CASSPGQGRQYF.

This chain's CDR3 is CASSYGLAGVNEQFF. The CDR3 DNA reads TGTGCCAGCAGTTACGGACTAGCGGGAGTCAATGAGCAGTTCTTC. The rearrangement uses TRBV6-5 and TRBJ2-1, with TRBD2 matching 13 bases. V lost 2 bases to trimming and J lost 6 bases; unmatched junction nucleotides: 1. This CDR3 is built from 15 residues. The V gene's germline CDR1 is MNHEY and CDR2 SVGAGI.

This clonotype was counted between two and nine times. This chain joins TRBV14 and TRBJ2-7, with TRBD2 as a possible D gene (6 bases). Trimming left V 1 base short and J 1 base short, with 11 bases between. Per the germline V gene, CDR1 is SGHDN and CDR2 is FVKESK. The CDR3 sequence is 15 residues long. For the CDR3, the DNA is TGTGCCAGCAGCCAAGGGTCTAGCGCTTCCTACGAGCAGTACTTC. This codes for CASSQGSSASYEQYF.

The chain joins TRBV5-1 to TRBJ2-3, with 8 bases matching TRBD2. The V gene's germline CDR1 is SGHRS and CDR2 YFSETQ. There are 17 residues in the CDR3. J gave up 4 bases and V 7 bases, and 17 bases lay outside the gene matches. The CDR3 loop reads CASVPTIGAGVADTQYF. The CDR3, as DNA: TGCGCCAGCGTACCAACTATAGGAGCGGGAGTAGCAGATACGCAGTATTTT.

Ten or more counts support this clonotype. The rearrangement links TRBV20-1 to TRBJ1-5; 9 nucleotides line up with TRBD1. CDR1 DFQATT and CDR2 SNEGSKA come from the germline V gene (reference sequence). V shed 3 bases and J 4 bases; nucleotides not matched to a gene: 10. This CDR3 comprises 16 residues. The CDR3 DNA follows: TGCAGTGCTAGTCGGGACAGGGCGATTCGAAATCAGCCCCAGCATTTT. Its translation: CSASRDRAIRNQPQHF.

In its sample, this clonotype was seen a few times. The gene calls are TRBV12-3 or TRBV12-4 and TRBJ1-5, with TRBD1 identical over 10 bases. The CDR3 sequence is 15 residues long. Trimming took 5 bases from V and 9 from J; bases not matched to a gene: 10. The CDR3 is CASSPGQGRVWPQHF. The CDR3 region has the DNA TGTGCCAGCAGTCCGGGACAGGGGAGGGTATGGCCCCAGCATTTT.

In its sample, this clonotype is medium-sized (0.01 to 0.1%). The J gene is TRBJ2-7, the V gene TRBV7-8, with D possibly being TRBD2 (5 bases). There are 13 residues in the CDR3. Trimming shortened V by 5 bases and J by 2 bases, and 10 bases separated the two germline ends. Looked up from germline, CDR1 is SGHVS and CDR2 is FQNEAQ. CDR3 sequence (DNA): TGTGCCAGCAGCGAGGGCATCACCTACGAGCAGTACTTC. The encoded protein is CASSEGITYEQYF.

The chain joins TRBV27 to TRBJ1-4; weak D call: TRBD1 (5 bases). Trimming cost V 6 bases and J 5 bases, with 22 bases left between them. The CDR3 extends over 17 amino acids. Germline V gene sequence: CDR1 MNHEY, CDR2 SMNVEV (reference sequence). CDR3 residues: CASRPGYTGLGNEKLFF. The CDR3 DNA sequence: TGTGCCAGCAGACCCGGCTACACAGGCCTCGGGAATGAAAAACTGTTTTTT. The entire variable domain, with the rest obtained from reference TRBV27 and TRBJ1-4, is as follows: EAQVTQNPRYLITVTGKKLTVTCSQNMNHEYMSWYRQDPGLGLRQIYYSMNVEVTDKGDVPEGYKVSRKEKRNFPLILESPSPNQTSLYFCASRPGYTGLGNEKLFFGSGTQLSVL.

The chain links TRBV29-1 to TRBJ1-1; D is uncertain. The CDR3 covers 11 residues. V lost 7 bases and J lost 1, with 7 bases in between. Germline CDR1 is SQVTM and CDR2 is ANQGSEA. Written as DNA, the CDR3 is TGCAGCGCCGGGGAGAACACTGAAGCTTTCTTT. Translating gives CSAGENTEAFF.

In its sample, this clonotype was seen many times. This chain joins TRBV30 and TRBJ1-2; 8 bases map to TRBD1. CDR1 and CDR2 (germline): GTSNPN, SVGIG (reference sequence). Trimming removed 5 bases from V and 4 bases from J; junction bases left unmatched: 12. This CDR3 spans 15 amino acids. The CDR3 region is CAWHRDRTQGYGYTF. The CDR3 DNA follows: TGTGCCTGGCACCGGGACAGGACCCAGGGCTATGGCTACACCTTC.

This chain uses TRBV29-1 with TRBJ2-7; TRBD2 matches at 14 bases. The V gene end was trimmed by 4 bases and the J gene end by 6 bases; junction bases not matched to a gene: 14. The CDR3 length is 17 residues. The germline gives CDR1 SQVTM, CDR2 ANQGSEA. The CDR3 DNA sequence: TGCAGCGTTGCTGGCGGACTAGCGGGAGGAAGAGATCGCGAGCAGTACTTC. This sequence encodes CSVAGGLAGGRDREQYF.

The V and J genes are TRBV7-9 and TRBJ2-2, with 8 bases that match TRBD1. V lost 6 bases to trimming and J lost 1 base; unmatched junction nucleotides: 7. The V gene's germline CDR1 is SEHNR and CDR2 FQNEAQ (reference sequence). The CDR3 runs to 16 residues. The CDR3 DNA reads TGTGCCAGCAGGGCAACCGGGACAGGGAACACCGGGGAGCTGTTTTTT. It is translated as CASRATGTGNTGELFF. Full variable domain (rest looked up from reference TRBV7-9 and TRBJ2-2): DTGVSQNPRHKITKRGQNVTFRCDPISEHNRLYWYRQTLGQGPEFLTYFQNEAQLEKSRLLSDRFSAERPKGSFSTLEIQRTEQGDSAMYLCASRATGTGNTGELFFGEGSRLTVL.

This clonotype was detected ten times or more. J is TRBJ2-7 and V is TRBV30; D is unclear. The V end was cut by 2 bases, the J end by 4 bases, with 9 bases between. Germline V gives CDR1 GTSNPN, CDR2 SVGIG (reference sequence). The CDR3 spans 12 residues. CDR3 DNA sequence: TGTGCCTGGAGTCTGAGCCAATACGAGCAGTACTTC. Protein product: CAWSLSQYEQYF.